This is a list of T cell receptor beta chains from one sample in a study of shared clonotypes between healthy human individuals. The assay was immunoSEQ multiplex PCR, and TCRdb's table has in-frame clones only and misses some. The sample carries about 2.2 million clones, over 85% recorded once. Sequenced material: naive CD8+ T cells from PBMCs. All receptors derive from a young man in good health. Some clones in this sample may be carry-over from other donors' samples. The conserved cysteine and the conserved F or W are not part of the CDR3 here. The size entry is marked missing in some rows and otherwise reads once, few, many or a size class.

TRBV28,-,ASIGQREYSFYEQY
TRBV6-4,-,ASSDVLGAGELF
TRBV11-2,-,ASSFTLWDEQY
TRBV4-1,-,ASSQRYRDRYEQY
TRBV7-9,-,ASSSAGGHEQY
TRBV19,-,ASSMGYEQF
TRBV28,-,ASIDRDTDTQY
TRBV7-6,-,ASSLGTGTGNTIY
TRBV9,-,ASSGDRTTEAF
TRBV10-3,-,AISERGQGREAKNIQY
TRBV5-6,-,ASSLGEYGYT
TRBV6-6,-,ASSPWEVSEHYGYT
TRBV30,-,AWSMGLLPGNTIY
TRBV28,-,ASSLGEGKEKLF
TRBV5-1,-,ASRKALARDSGANVLT
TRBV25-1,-,ASRGRDSSNYGYT
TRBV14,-,ASSETWPTGELF
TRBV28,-,ASSSGTSGLY
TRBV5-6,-,ASSLDRLYNEQF
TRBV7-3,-,ASSLFDGGVSGYT
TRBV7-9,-,ASSLGGLAGVGDTGELF
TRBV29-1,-,SVGQDPGTNYGYT
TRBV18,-,ASSPTGRIPDEQY
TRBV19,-,ASSGLVAPLLNQPQH
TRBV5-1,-,ASSLAGGREQF
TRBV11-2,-,ASSLTAAPGSGANVLT
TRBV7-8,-,ASSSANEQF
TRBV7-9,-,ASSLGDRALTLSNYGYT
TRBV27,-,ASSLSYGYGYT
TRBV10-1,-,ATRVRPGPNQPQH
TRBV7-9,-,ASSDRDYGRYEQF
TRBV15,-,ATSRGQGSGNTIY
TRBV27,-,ASSLTRRSSYNEQF
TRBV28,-,ASSFGTGGYEQY
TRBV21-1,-,ASSPPFGGVSYYEQY
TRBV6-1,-,ATTYGQVVSYEQY
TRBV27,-,ASSHGTGYEQY
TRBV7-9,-,ASLAGAYNEQF
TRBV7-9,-,ASSPAETSGRFYNEQF
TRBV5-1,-,ASTLDRDRADEQY
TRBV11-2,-,ASSKVGNYGYT
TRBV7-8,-,ASSLKGTVYSNQPQH
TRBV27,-,ASSSGQGVANEQF
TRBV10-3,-,ATQAGGLSYNEQF
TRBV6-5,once,ASIEGGVNTEAF
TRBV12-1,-,ASNPSGADTQY
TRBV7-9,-,ASESSGNTIY
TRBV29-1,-,SVEGQATGIYGYT
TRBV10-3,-,AIRALAGPQAEH